This T cell receptor beta chain is drawn from a study of OX40 agonist ivuxolimab in advanced cancers. General study results and limits: Specificity for antigen went undetermined in the expanded peripheral T cells.

Comments on this clone: Its cognate antigen is unknown.

Here immunoSEQ multiplex PCR was the method, and the copy in TCRdb shows in-frame clones only, minus some. Of around 30,000 clones listed, around 83% were seen once; the top ten hold roughly 2.7%. Germline V gives CDR1 SGHVS, CDR2 FQNEAQ. The V and J ends lost 2 bases and 0 bases respectively, with 13 bases between them. CDR3 length: 16 amino acids. The sample consisted of CD4+ or CD8+ T cells sorted from blood, taken in a trial of the OX40 agonist ivuxolimab. The sequence was obtained from an adult with an advanced solid tumor such as melanoma, head and neck, liver or kidney cancer. The chain uses TRBV7-8 and TRBJ1-1; tentatively, D is TRBD1 (5 bases). Written as DNA, the CDR3 is TGTGCCAGCAGCTTAAGGGCAGGGTACATGAACACTGAAGCTTTCTTT. Amino acid sequence: CASSLRAGYMNTEAFF.